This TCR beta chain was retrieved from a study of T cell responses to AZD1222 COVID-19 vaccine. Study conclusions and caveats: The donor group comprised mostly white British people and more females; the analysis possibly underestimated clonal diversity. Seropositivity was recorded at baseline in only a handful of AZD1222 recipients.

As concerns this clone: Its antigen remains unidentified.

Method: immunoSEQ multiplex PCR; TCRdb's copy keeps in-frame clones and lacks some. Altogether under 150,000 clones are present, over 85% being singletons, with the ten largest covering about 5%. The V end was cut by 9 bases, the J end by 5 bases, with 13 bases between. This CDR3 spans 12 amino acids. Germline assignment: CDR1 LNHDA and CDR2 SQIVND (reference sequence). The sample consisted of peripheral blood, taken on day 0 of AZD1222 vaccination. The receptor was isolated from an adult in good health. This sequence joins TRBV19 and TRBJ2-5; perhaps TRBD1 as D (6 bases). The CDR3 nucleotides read TGTGCCAGCGGGACACCGAGGGAGACCCAGTACTTC. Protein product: CASGTPRETQYF.